The entry that follows covers one TCR beta chain sequence. Expressed TCRB transcripts got sequenced, as all isolated RNA was reverse transcribed. Generated by immunoSEQ multiplex PCR, the TCRdb table keeps only in-frame clones and is missing some. The sample lists around 500,000 clones, about an eighth occurring once. The source of the sample is a study of beta chain features in type 1 diabetes. Overall study context: Across all samples, about 100,000,000 sorted cells were examined.

This CDR3 has 16 residues. Germline V gene lookup returns CDR1 MNHEY and CDR2 SVGAGI. The trim removed 4 bases at V and 0 bases at J, leaving 7 bases unmatched. V is TRBV6-5 and J is TRBJ1-2; 8 positions agree with TRBD1. Sequenced input: naive CD4+ T cells from blood. The receptor was derived from a woman between 18 and 29 years old in good health. CDR3 nucleotide sequence: TGTGCCAGCAGTTCGCCCCGACAGGGGTCTAACTATGGCTACACCTTC. This codes for CASSSPRQGSNYGYTF.